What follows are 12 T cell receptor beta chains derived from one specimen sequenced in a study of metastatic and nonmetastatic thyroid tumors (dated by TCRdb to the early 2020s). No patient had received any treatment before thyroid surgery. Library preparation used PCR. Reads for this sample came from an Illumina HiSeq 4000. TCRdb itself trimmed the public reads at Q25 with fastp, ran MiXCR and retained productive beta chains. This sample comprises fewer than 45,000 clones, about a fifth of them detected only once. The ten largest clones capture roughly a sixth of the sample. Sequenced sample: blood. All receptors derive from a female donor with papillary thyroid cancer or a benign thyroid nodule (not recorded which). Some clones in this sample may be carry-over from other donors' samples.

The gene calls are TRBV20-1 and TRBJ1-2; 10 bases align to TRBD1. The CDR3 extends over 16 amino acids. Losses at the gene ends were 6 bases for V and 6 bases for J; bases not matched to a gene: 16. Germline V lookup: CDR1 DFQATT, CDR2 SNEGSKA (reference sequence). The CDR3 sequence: CSAGTGQGSGHHGYTF. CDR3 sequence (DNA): TGCAGTGCCGGTACGGGACAGGGGAGCGGACATCATGGCTACACCTTC.

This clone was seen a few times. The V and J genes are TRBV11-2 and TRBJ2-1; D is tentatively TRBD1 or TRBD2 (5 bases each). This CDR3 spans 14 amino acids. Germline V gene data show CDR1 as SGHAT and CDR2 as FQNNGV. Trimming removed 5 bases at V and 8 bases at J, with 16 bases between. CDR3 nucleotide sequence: TGTGCCAGCAGCCCCAGTTGGGGGATCGATGAGCAGTTCTTC. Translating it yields CASSPSWGIDEQFF.

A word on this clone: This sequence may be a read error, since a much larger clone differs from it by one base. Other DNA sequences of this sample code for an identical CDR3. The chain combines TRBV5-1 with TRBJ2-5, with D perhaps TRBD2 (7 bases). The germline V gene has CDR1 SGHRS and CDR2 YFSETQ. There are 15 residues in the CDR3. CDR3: CASSPQSRGGETQYF. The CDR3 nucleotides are TGCGCCAGCAGCCCCCAATCCAGGGGAGGGGAGACCCAGTACTTT.

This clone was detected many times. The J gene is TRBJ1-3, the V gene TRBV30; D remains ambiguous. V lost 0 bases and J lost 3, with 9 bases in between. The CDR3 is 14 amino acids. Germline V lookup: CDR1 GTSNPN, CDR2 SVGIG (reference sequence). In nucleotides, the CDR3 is TGTGCCTGGAGTGTACTTGGCGGTGGAAACACCATATATTTT. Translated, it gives CAWSVLGGGNTIYF.

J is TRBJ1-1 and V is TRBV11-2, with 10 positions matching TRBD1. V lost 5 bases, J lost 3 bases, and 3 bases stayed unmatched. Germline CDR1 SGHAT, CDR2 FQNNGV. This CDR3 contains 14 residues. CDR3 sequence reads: CASSQTGGYTEAFF. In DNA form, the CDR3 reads TGTGCCAGCAGCCAGACAGGGGGCTACACTGAAGCTTTCTTT.

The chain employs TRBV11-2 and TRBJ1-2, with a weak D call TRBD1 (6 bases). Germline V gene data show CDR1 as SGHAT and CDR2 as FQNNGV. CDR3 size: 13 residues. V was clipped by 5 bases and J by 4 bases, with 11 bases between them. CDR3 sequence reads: CASSPGHGYGYTF. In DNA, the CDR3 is TGTGCCAGCAGCCCGGGACACGGCTATGGCTACACCTTC.

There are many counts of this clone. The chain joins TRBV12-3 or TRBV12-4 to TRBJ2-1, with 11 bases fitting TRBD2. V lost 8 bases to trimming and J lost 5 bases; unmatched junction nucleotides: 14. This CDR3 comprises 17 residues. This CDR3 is CASEDGLLAGAHNEQFF. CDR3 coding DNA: TGTGCCAGCGAGGACGGATTACTAGCGGGAGCCCACAATGAGCAGTTCTTC.

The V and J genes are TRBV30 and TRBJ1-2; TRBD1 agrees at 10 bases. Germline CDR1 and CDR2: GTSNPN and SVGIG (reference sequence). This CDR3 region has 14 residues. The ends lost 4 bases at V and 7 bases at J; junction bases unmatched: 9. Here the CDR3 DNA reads TGTGCCTGGACTACGACAGGGGGCTCATGTGGCTACACCTTC. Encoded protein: CAWTTTGGSCGYTF.

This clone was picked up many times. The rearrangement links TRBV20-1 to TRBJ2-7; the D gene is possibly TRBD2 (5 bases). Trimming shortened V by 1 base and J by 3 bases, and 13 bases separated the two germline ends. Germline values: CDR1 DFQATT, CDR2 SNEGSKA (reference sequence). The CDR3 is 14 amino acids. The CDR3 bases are TGCAGTGCTAGAGCGGCGGGCTCCGGCTACGAGCAGTACTTC. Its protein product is CSARAAGSGYEQYF.

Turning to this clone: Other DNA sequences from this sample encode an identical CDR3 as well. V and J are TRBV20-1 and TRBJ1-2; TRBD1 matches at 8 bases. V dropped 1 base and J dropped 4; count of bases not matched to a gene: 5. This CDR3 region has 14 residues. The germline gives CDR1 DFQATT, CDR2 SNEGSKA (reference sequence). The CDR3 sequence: CSARGGTGRYGYTF. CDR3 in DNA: TGCAGTGCTAGAGGTGGGACAGGTCGCTATGGCTACACCTTC.

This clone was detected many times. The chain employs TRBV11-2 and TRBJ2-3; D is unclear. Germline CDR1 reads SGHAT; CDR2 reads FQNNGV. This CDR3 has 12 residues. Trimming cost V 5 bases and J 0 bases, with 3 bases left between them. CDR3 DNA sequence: TGTGCCAGCAGCGACAGCACAGATACGCAGTATTTT. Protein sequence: CASSDSTDTQYF.

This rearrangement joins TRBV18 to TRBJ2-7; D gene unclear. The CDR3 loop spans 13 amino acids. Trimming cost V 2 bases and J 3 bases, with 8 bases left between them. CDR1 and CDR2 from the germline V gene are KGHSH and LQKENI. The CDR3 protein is CASSPSRGYEQYF. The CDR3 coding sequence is TGTGCCAGCTCACCATCTCGAGGCTACGAGCAGTACTTC.